Listed below are T cell receptor beta chains from one sample, sequenced in a study of Tregs in tolerant kidney transplant recipients. Assay: immunoSEQ multiplex PCR; the TCRdb copy retains only in-frame clones and omits some. The sample has roughly 80,000 clones, 80% to 95% seen once. The sample consisted of Tregs from blood, taken before the transplant. Source of these receptors: a human donor who received a combined kidney and bone marrow transplant. Each CDR3 is given with its conserved first and last residue. D genes are given only for firm matches. A row's size may be missing; if present it is once, few, many or a size class.

d_call	v_call	j_call	clone_size	cdr3_aa	cdr3_nt
-	TRBV6-5	TRBJ2-7	-	CASSYQLGLYEQYF	TGTGCCAGCAGTTACCAACTAGGTTTGTACGAGCAGTACTTC
-	TRBV7-2	TRBJ1-5	-	CASSLGPVEPQHF	TGTGCCAGCAGCTTAGGACCTGTGGAGCCCCAGCATTTT
-	TRBV7-6	TRBJ1-2	-	CASSLGDGSFF	TGTGCCAGCAGCTTAGGAGATGGCAGTTTCTTC
-	TRBV4-3	TRBJ2-3	-	CASSQAGRSTDTQYF	TGCGCCAGCAGCCAAGCTGGCCGAAGCACAGATACGCAGTATTTT
TRBD2	TRBV7-9	TRBJ2-1	-	CASSRTSGTDEQFF	TGTGCCAGCAGCAGGACTAGCGGGACCGATGAGCAGTTCTTC
-	TRBV2	TRBJ1-1	-	CASSDRGGTEAFF	TGTGCCAGCAGTGACAGGGGTGGCACTGAAGCTTTCTTT
-	TRBV27	TRBJ1-4	-	CASSPRGLATNEKLFF	TGTGCCAGCAGTCCCCGAGGCCTTGCAACTAATGAAAAACTGTTTTTT
-	TRBV7-2	TRBJ2-5	-	CASSFVGLAGEQYF	TGTGCCAGCAGCTTCGTAGGGCTGGCTGGGGAGCAGTACTTC
TRBD2	TRBV2	TRBJ2-1	-	CASTSGRPYEQFF	TGTGCCAGCACGAGCGGGAGGCCCTATGAGCAGTTCTTC
TRBD1	TRBV11-2	TRBJ2-7	-	CASSPGQGPSYEQYF	TGTGCCAGCAGCCCAGGACAGGGGCCGTCCTACGAGCAGTACTTC
-	TRBV19	TRBJ2-2	-	CASMTTPNTGELFF	TGTGCCAGTATGACTACTCCGAACACCGGGGAGCTGTTTTTT
TRBD1	TRBV10-1	TRBJ2-7	-	CASSPGQGIHEQYF	TGCGCCAGCAGCCCGGGACAGGGGATCCACGAGCAGTACTTC
-	TRBV10-3	TRBJ2-2	-	CAISEIAVNTGELFF	TGTGCCATCAGTGAGATAGCAGTGAACACCGGGGAGCTGTTTTTT
TRBD2	TRBV19	TRBJ2-1	-	CASRGIAGERRRSSYNEQFF	TGTGCCAGTAGGGGCATAGCGGGAGAACGCCGCCGCAGCTCCTACAATGAGCAGTTCTTC
-	TRBV6-4	TRBJ1-5	-	CASSVGDRYNQPQHF	TGTGCCAGCAGTGTGGGCGACAGATACAATCAGCCCCAGCATTTT
-	TRBV10-3	TRBJ2-6	few	CAISESRFETFSGANVLTF	TGTGCCATCAGTGAGTCGCGCTTCGAAACATTCTCTGGGGCCAACGTCCTGACTTTC
-	TRBV7-8	TRBJ2-7	few	CASCYRDTYEQYF	TGTGCCAGCTGCTACAGAGATACCTACGAGCAGTACTTC
-	TRBV7-2	TRBJ2-7	-	CASSLDRTFDYEQYF	TGTGCCAGCAGCTTAGATAGGACATTTGACTACGAGCAGTACTTC
-	TRBV6-5	TRBJ1-1	-	CASRGGRGGTEAFF	TGTGCCAGCAGGGGGGGGAGGGGAGGAACTGAAGCTTTCTTT
-	TRBV6-1	TRBJ1-5	-	CASKGDAQPQHF	TGTGCCAGCAAGGGTGACGCTCAGCCCCAGCATTTT
-	TRBV4-3	TRBJ1-2	-	CASSQDRDTANYGYTF	TGCGCCAGCAGCCAAGACCGGGACACAGCTAACTATGGCTACACCTTC
-	TRBV28	TRBJ2-7	-	CASSSTQAVFYEQYF	TGTGCCAGCAGTTCTACGCAGGCCGTCTTTTACGAGCAGTACTTC
TRBD2	TRBV28	TRBJ2-5	-	CASSSGLAGEQETQYF	TGTGCCAGCAGTAGCGGACTAGCGGGAGAGCAAGAGACCCAGTACTTC
TRBD1	TRBV14	TRBJ2-7	-	CASSQDRDRPYEQYF	TGTGCCAGCAGCCAAGATCGGGACAGACCCTACGAGCAGTACTTC
-	TRBV10-3	TRBJ2-4	-	CAISRDTVIQYF	TGTGCCATCAGTCGGGACACTGTCATTCAGTACTTC
TRBD1	TRBV7-2	TRBJ2-5	once	CASSSGPGQGETQYF	TGTGCCAGCAGCTCAGGCCCGGGACAGGGGGAGACCCAGTACTTC
-	TRBV6-1	TRBJ1-5	-	CASQIMGVSNQPQHF	TGTGCCAGCCAAATAATGGGGGTGAGCAATCAGCCCCAGCATTTT
-	TRBV4-1	TRBJ2-1	-	CASSQSPGTFNNEQFF	TGCGCCAGCAGCCAAAGCCCCGGGACTTTTAACAATGAGCAGTTCTTC
TRBD1	TRBV23-1	TRBJ1-1	-	CASSQPSDRGVFDTEAFF	TGCGCCAGCAGCCAACCCTCCGACAGGGGGGTATTTGACACTGAAGCTTTCTTT
TRBD2	TRBV4-3	TRBJ2-1	-	CASSQEVVSSGRLYQFF	TGCGCCAGCAGCCAAGAAGTCGTGTCTAGCGGGAGGCTCTATCAGTTCTTC
-	TRBV27	TRBJ2-1	-	CASSVEGTWNEQFF	TGTGCCAGCAGTGTAGAGGGTACGTGGAATGAGCAGTTCTTC
-	TRBV28	TRBJ1-1	once	CASSPPTAYFDTEAFF	TGTGCCAGCAGTCCGCCGACAGCTTATTTTGACACTGAAGCTTTCTTT
TRBD1	TRBV27	TRBJ1-5	-	CASSLRWDRGNQPQHF	TGTGCCAGCAGTTTACGTTGGGACAGGGGGAATCAGCCCCAGCATTTT
TRBD2	TRBV6-1	TRBJ2-7	-	CASSGGLAYEQYF	TGTGCCAGCAGTGGGGGACTAGCCTACGAGCAGTACTTC
-	TRBV15	TRBJ1-2	-	CATSRDRGSGGYTF	TGTGCCACCAGCAGAGACAGGGGATCGGGTGGCTACACCTTC
TRBD2	TRBV7-3	TRBJ2-2	-	CASRERGGSHTGELFF	TGTGCCAGCAGGGAGCGGGGAGGGTCCCACACCGGGGAGCTGTTTTTT
-	TRBV6-6	TRBJ2-3	once	CASSSGVPTDTQYF	TGTGCCAGCAGTTCGGGGGTCCCCACAGATACGCAGTATTTT
TRBD2	TRBV19	TRBJ2-7	-	CASSLAGAYEQYF	TGTGCCAGTAGTTTAGCGGGAGCCTACGAGCAGTACTTC
TRBD1	TRBV7-2	TRBJ2-5	-	CASSSGQGETQYF	TGTGCCAGCAGCTCGGGACAGGGAGAGACCCAGTACTTC
TRBD2	TRBV4-1	TRBJ2-5	-	CASSPIPGGAGEETQYF	TGCGCCAGCAGCCCGATCCCGGGGGGGGCGGGGGAAGAGACCCAGTACTTC
-	TRBV7-9	TRBJ2-1	-	CASSIYNEQFF	TGTGCCAGCAGCATTTACAATGAGCAGTTCTTC
-	TRBV6-6	TRBJ2-6	-	CASSYPPTSGANVLTF	TGTGCCAGCAGTTACCCCCCCACGTCTGGGGCCAACGTCCTGACTTTC
-	TRBV9	TRBJ2-7	-	CASSVGGNGRYEQYF	TGTGCCAGCAGCGTAGGGGGAAACGGGAGATACGAGCAGTACTTC
-	TRBV5-1	TRBJ2-7	-	CASSLFGGGQGYEQYF	TGCGCCAGCAGCTTGTTCGGGGGGGGACAGGGATACGAGCAGTACTTC
-	TRBV29-1	TRBJ2-7	-	CSVRGDSYEQYF	TGCAGCGTCCGCGGGGACTCCTACGAGCAGTACTTC
-	TRBV18	TRBJ1-4	-	CASSRGDGEKLFF	TGTGCCAGCTCACGAGGGGACGGTGAAAAACTGTTTTTT
-	TRBV2	TRBJ1-6	-	CASTKGEDSPLHF	TGTGCCAGCACCAAGGGCGAAGATTCACCCCTCCACTTT
-	TRBV14	TRBJ1-2	-	CASDTGTAFGYTF	TGTGCCAGCGATACCGGGACTGCTTTCGGCTACACCTTC
-	TRBV7-8	TRBJ2-2	-	CASTTRGLAGVPWRTGELFF	TGTGCCAGCACCACAAGAGGATTAGCAGGAGTCCCTTGGCGAACCGGGGAGCTGTTTTTT
TRBD1	TRBV6-1	TRBJ1-4	-	CASSELGTVAEKLFF	TGTGCCAGCAGTGAATTGGGGACAGTTGCTGAAAAACTGTTTTTT
-	TRBV20-1	TRBJ2-2	few	CSAFGSGELFF	TGCAGTGCTTTTGGTTCCGGGGAGCTGTTTTTT
-	TRBV5-1	TRBJ2-4	once	CARGAGAKNIQYF	TGCGCCAGGGGAGCGGGAGCCAAAAACATTCAGTACTTC
TRBD2	TRBV25-1	TRBJ2-1	-	CASSFLAGGRSEQFF	TGTGCCAGCAGTTTCTTAGCGGGAGGGAGGAGTGAGCAGTTCTTC
-	TRBV2	TRBJ1-5	-	CASSVMDLGGNQPQHF	TGTGCCAGCAGTGTGATGGATCTTGGGGGCAATCAGCCCCAGCATTTT
-	TRBV4-2	TRBJ2-1	-	CASSQDLPAYNEQFF	TGTGCCAGCAGCCAAGATCTCCCAGCCTACAATGAGCAGTTCTTC
-	TRBV18	TRBJ1-2	-	CASSPQKTGGYTF	TGTGCCAGCTCACCCCAAAAAACCGGCGGCTACACCTTC
TRBD2	TRBV19	TRBJ2-3	-	CASSMRTSEIGDTQYF	TGTGCCAGTAGTATGAGGACTAGTGAAATCGGAGATACGCAGTATTTT
-	TRBV19	TRBJ1-2	-	CASMGQAVYGYTF	TGTGCCAGTATGGGACAAGCGGTATATGGCTACACCTTC
TRBD1	TRBV11-2	TRBJ1-6	once	CASSTRTGGNSPLHF	TGTGCCAGCAGCACCAGGACAGGAGGGAATTCACCCCTCCACTTT